This record looks at one T cell receptor (beta chain) sequence and its context. Antigen unknown. This CDR3 region has 14 residues. V lost 3 bases to trimming and J lost 4 bases, with 12 bases between them. Germline V lookup: CDR1 SGDLS, CDR2 YYNGEE. Clones were read by immunoSEQ multiplex PCR, and TCRdb kept only the in-frame ones, dropping some. The sample carries about 16,000 clones, about 65% recorded once. The authors obtained around 1.8 micrograms of genomic DNA from cryopreserved PBMCs for TCR beta libraries. The data were obtained in a study of cytotoxic CD8 clonotypes in ibrutinib-treated CLL. As for the study in general: The sample average was 255,043 productive templates and tens of thousands of productive rearrangements.

Study-wide findings and caveats: Treatment left the uncommon public clonotypes either contracted or stable in frequency.

The receptor was isolated from a human donor with chronic lymphocytic leukemia. The rearrangement links TRBV9 to TRBJ2-3; D might be TRBD1 (5 bases). Source: PBMCs, taken before ibrutinib treatment. CDR3 in amino acids: CASSGRVGADTQYF. Written as DNA, the CDR3 is TGTGCCAGCAGCGGCAGGGTCGGCGCAGATACGCAGTATTTT.